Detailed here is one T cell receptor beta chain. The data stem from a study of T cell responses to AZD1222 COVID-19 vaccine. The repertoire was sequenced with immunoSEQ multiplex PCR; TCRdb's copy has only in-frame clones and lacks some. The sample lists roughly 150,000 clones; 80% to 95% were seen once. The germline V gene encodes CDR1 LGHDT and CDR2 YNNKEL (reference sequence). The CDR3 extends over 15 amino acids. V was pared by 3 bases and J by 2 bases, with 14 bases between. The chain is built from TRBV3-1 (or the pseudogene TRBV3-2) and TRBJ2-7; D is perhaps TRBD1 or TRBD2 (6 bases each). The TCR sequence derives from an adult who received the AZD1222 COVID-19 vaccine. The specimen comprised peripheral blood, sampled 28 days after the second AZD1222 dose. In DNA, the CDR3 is TGTGCCAGCAGCCAGGTGCAGGGGAGGACCTACGAGCAGTACTTC. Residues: CASSQVQGRTYEQYF.